These 6 T cell receptor beta chains share one sample of origin, sequenced in a study of blood T cell repertoires in COVID-19. TCRdb keeps only in-frame clones here, not all; method: immunoSEQ multiplex PCR. The repertoire has about 78,000 clones, 75% to 95% of them found once; the top ten carry under 0.8%. The sample was peripheral blood. Source of these receptors: an elderly woman with acute or convalescent COVID-19.

This sequence joins TRBV5-4 and TRBJ2-7, with TRBD2 matching over 14 bases. The CDR3 sequence is 16 residues long. V was pared by 4 bases and J by 4 bases, with 7 bases of the junction left unmatched. Germline CDR1 SGHNT, CDR2 YYREEE (reference sequence). CDR3 nucleotides: TGTGCCAGCAGCCGTGGAGGGACTAGCGGGAGTTACGAGCAGTACTTC. Residues: CASSRGGTSGSYEQYF.

This sequence joins TRBV11-2 and TRBJ2-2, with 9 bases that match TRBD2. V shed 5 bases, J shed 6 bases, and the junction held 7 bases outside the gene matches. The CDR3 extends over 15 amino acids. Germline V gives CDR1 SGHAT, CDR2 FQNNGV. CDR3 DNA: TGTGCCAGCAGCCCCGGGACTAGCCTTTCCGGGGAGCTGTTTTTT. Its protein product is CASSPGTSLSGELFF.

This clone was recorded once. The gene calls are TRBV28 and TRBJ2-2; tentative D call: TRBD2 (6 bases). This CDR3 comprises 16 residues. V gave up 5 bases and J gave up 1 base, with 14 bases separating them. Germline values: CDR1 MDHEN, CDR2 SYDVKM. The CDR3 protein is CASSPSGSGNTGELFF. The CDR3 DNA reads TGTGCCAGCAGTCCGTCGGGTAGCGGGAACACCGGGGAGCTGTTTTTT.

The chain employs TRBV5-4 and TRBJ2-4, with D possibly TRBD1 on 6 matching bases. Trimming shortened V by 0 bases and J by 1 base, and 14 bases separated the two germline ends. Germline CDR1 and CDR2: SGHNT and YYREEE (reference sequence). The CDR3 consists of 17 residues. Here the CDR3 DNA reads TGTGCCAGCAGCTTGGAAACAGGGTCCGGGGCCAAAAACATTCAGTACTTC. This translates into CASSLETGSGAKNIQYF.

V and J are TRBV12-5 and TRBJ1-1, with D uncertain. From germline, CDR1 is LGHNT and CDR2 FRNRAP. V shed 3 bases and J shed 2 bases, with 7 bases lying between them. This CDR3 is built from 13 residues. CDR3 sequence: CASGLLSNTEAFF. DNA for the CDR3: TGTGCTAGTGGTTTATTGAGTAACACTGAAGCTTTCTTT. Looking up the rest from reference TRBV12-5 and TRBJ1-1 gives the full variable domain: DARVTQTPRHKVTEMGQEVTMRCQPILGHNTVFWYRQTMMQGLELLAYFRNRAPLDDSGMPKDRFSAEMPDATLATLKIQPSEPRDSAVYFCASGLLSNTEAFFGQGTRLTVV.

The chain combines TRBV3-1 (or the pseudogene TRBV3-2) with TRBJ2-3; a possible D gene is TRBD2 (6 bases). Germline-derived CDR1 and CDR2 are LGHDT and YNNKEL (reference sequence). V was trimmed by 2 bases and J by 0 bases, leaving 9 bases between them. CDR3 length: 15 amino acids. The CDR3 protein is CASSQYAGSTDTQYF. The CDR3 DNA sequence: TGTGCCAGCAGCCAATATGCGGGGAGCACAGATACGCAGTATTTT.